This TCR beta chain came from a study of T-cell memory formation after mild COVID-19. On the study more broadly: Among the donors, TCR clusters were largely specific to each donor. Overall study findings and caveats: The study found balanced CD4/CD8 in clones contracting day 15 to 85 and a CD4+ lean in later expanders.

UMIs and sample barcodes were carried by the TCR alpha and TCR beta cDNA libraries that 5'RACE produced using constant-segment primers. TCRdb itself ran the 5' RACE reads through MiXCR, one entry per CDR3 protein. The sample has about 210,000 distinct CDR3 sequences; around 25% are singletons. As concerns this clonotype: Its antigen is as yet unknown.

Germline CDR1 reads KGHDR; CDR2 reads SFDVKD. There are 17 residues in the CDR3. Trimming stripped 2 bases from V and 0 bases from J, with 15 bases between. The sequencing input was PBMCs or a T cell subset sorted from them (not recorded which). The receptor was derived from an adult woman who had mild COVID-19 (a few samples of this study predate the infection). Cell type and time point are not known. This chain uses TRBV24-1 with TRBJ2-5, with D possibly matching TRBD1 (6 bases). The CDR3 bases are TGTGCCACCAGTGATTCGCAGGGGACGCTGTACCAAGAGACCCAGTACTTC. Protein: CATSDSQGTLYQETQYF.